This entry lists 7 T cell receptor beta chains sequenced from one sample in a study of blood T cell repertoires in COVID-19. Method: immunoSEQ multiplex PCR; TCRdb's copy keeps in-frame clones and lacks some. The data show under 250,000 clones, with approximately 84% seen just once and roughly 10% held by the top ten. The sequenced sample was peripheral blood. Source of these receptors: a man in his fifties with COVID-19, enrolled during active disease.

This clone was seen a handful of times. V usage is TRBV21-1 and J usage is TRBJ2-5; the tabulated D call, TRBD2, remains unverified against the DNA. TRBV21-1 represents a pseudogene. The CDR3 covers 16 residues. The CDR3 region is CASSKRLAWPQETQYF. The CDR3 DNA reads as TGTGCCAGCAGCAAGAGGCTAGCCTGGCCCCAAGAGACCCAGTACTTC.

The rearrangement joins TRBV2 to TRBJ2-1, with D possibly matching TRBD2 (6 bases). CDR1 is SNHLY, CDR2 FYNNEI, per germline. This CDR3 has 16 residues. Trimming cost V 7 bases and J 5 bases, with 21 bases left between them. As DNA, the CDR3 is TGTGCCAGCAAACTCGAGCGGGCAGTAGACAACAATGAGCAGTTCTTC. Its translation is CASKLERAVDNNEQFF.

The V and J genes are TRBV19 and TRBJ1-2, with a possible D match to TRBD1 (5 bases). Per germline, CDR1 LNHDA and CDR2 SQIVND (reference sequence). V was trimmed by 10 bases and J by 1 base, leaving 22 bases between them. The CDR3 length is 16 residues. CDR3: CATLKGSSGRNYGYTF. The CDR3 DNA sequence: TGTGCCACCCTAAAGGGGAGTAGCGGTCGTAACTATGGCTACACCTTC.

The chain couples TRBV6-5 to TRBJ1-4; D remains unclear. The CDR3 sequence is 15 residues long. Between the trimmed V and J ends, which lost 2 bases and 2 bases, there was a span of 9 bases. The germline CDR1 and CDR2 sequences are MNHEY and SVGAGI. The CDR3 is CASSYQRGTNEKLFF. In DNA form, the CDR3 reads TGTGCCAGCAGTTACCAACGAGGCACTAATGAAAAACTGTTTTTT.

A single count supports this clone. The chain carries TRBV25-1 and TRBJ1-1; tentatively, D is TRBD1 (6 bases). There are 16 residues in the CDR3. Germline V gene sequence: CDR1 MGHDK, CDR2 SYGVNS. The V gene lost 1 base and the J gene lost 0 bases, with 12 bases spanning the gap. The CDR3, as DNA: TGTGCCAGCAGTGAATCAGGGGCCGGGGTGAACACTGAAGCTTTCTTT. Amino acid sequence: CASSESGAGVNTEAFF.

The sample holds one count of this clone. The rearrangement links TRBV9 to TRBJ1-1; TRBD1 matches at 7 bases. This CDR3 has 14 residues. V lost 2 bases to trimming and J lost 4 bases; unmatched junction nucleotides: 5. Germline values: CDR1 SGDLS, CDR2 YYNGEE. CDR3 residues: CASSVRGSGTEAFF. The CDR3 DNA sequence: TGTGCCAGCAGCGTCAGGGGGTCGGGCACTGAAGCTTTCTTT. Full variable domain (missing parts from reference TRBV9 and TRBJ1-1): DSGVTQTPKHLITATGQRVTLRCSPRSGDLSVYWYQQSLDQGLQFLIQYYNGEERAKGNILERFSAQQFPDLHSELNLSSLELGDSALYFCASSVRGSGTEAFFGQGTRLTVV.

There are a few counts of this clone. The V gene is TRBV6-5, the J gene TRBJ1-2; 8 positions agree with TRBD1. Germline V gives CDR1 MNHEY, CDR2 SVGAGI. This CDR3 is built from 16 residues. J lost 2 bases, V lost 2 bases, and 7 bases had no gene match. The CDR3 loop reads CASSYMAGGANYGYTF. The CDR3 nucleotides read TGTGCCAGCAGTTACATGGCAGGGGGCGCCAACTATGGCTACACCTTC.